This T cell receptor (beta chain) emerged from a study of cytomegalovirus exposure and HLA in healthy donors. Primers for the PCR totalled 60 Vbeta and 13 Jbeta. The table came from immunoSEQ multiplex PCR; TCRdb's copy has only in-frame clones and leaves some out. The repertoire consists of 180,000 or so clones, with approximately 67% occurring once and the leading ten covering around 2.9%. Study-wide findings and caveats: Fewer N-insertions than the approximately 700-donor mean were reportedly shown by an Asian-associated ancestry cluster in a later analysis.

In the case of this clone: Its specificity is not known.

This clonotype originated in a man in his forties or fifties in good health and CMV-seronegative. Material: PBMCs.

CDR3 bases: TGTGCCAGCAGCTTGGGTCAGGGGAGACGGAACACTGAAGCTTTCTTT. Its translation is CASSLGQGRRNTEAFF. The chain uses TRBV7-9 and TRBJ1-1; D may be TRBD1 (6 bases). The germline V gene encodes CDR1 SEHNR and CDR2 FQNEAQ (reference sequence). The V end lost 3 bases, the J end lost 1 base, and 15 bases lay between the germline ends. The CDR3 loop spans 16 amino acids.